The rows below give T cell receptor beta chains drawn from one sample of a study of OX40 agonist ivuxolimab in advanced cancers. Here immunoSEQ multiplex PCR was the method, and the copy in TCRdb shows in-frame clones only, minus some. The sample holds more than 70,000 clones, roughly 93% seen once. Sequencing used CD4+ or CD8+ T cells sorted from blood, obtained in a trial of the OX40 agonist ivuxolimab. The source of these receptors is an adult with an advanced solid tumor such as melanoma, head and neck, liver or kidney cancer. Both conserved end residues are part of each CDR3. The D gene is left open where the match is weak. The size entry is marked missing in some rows and otherwise reads once, few, many or a size class.

J gene | D gene | clone size | V gene | CDR3 DNA | CDR3 protein
TRBJ1-1 | . | . | TRBV7-9 | TGTGCCAGCAGCTTGGATGTCACTGAAGCTTTCTTT | CASSLDVTEAFF
TRBJ2-3 | . | . | TRBV14 | TGTGCCAGCAGCCCGCTGGGAGATACGCAGTATTTT | CASSPLGDTQYF
TRBJ2-1 | . | . | TRBV6-5 | TGTGCCAGCAGGAACCATTGGGAGTTCTTC | CASRNHWEFF
TRBJ1-3 | TRBD1 | . | TRBV14 | TGTGCCAGCAGCCAAGATCCGTACAGGGGGTCCTCTGGAAACACCATATATTTT | CASSQDPYRGSSGNTIYF
TRBJ1-5 | . | . | TRBV5-1 | TGCGCCAGCAGCCCTGGGGGTTCGGGTCAGCCCCAGCATTTT | CASSPGGSGQPQHF
TRBJ2-7 | . | . | TRBV28 | TGTGCCAGCAGCATAAACCAGGGGAGGCTCTCCTACGAGCAGTACTTC | CASSINQGRLSYEQYF
TRBJ2-3 | . | . | TRBV7-2 | TGTGCCAGCGGCCCAGGCACAGATACGCAGTATTTT | CASGPGTDTQYF
TRBJ1-5 | . | . | TRBV28 | TGTGCCAGCAAGGTGGCCAGGACAGCAAATCAGCCCCAGCATTTT | CASKVARTANQPQHF
TRBJ1-4 | . | . | TRBV4-3 | TGCGCCAGCAGCCAAGGGCTGGGACGGAATGAAAAACTGTTTTTT | CASSQGLGRNEKLFF
TRBJ2-7 | . | . | TRBV6-6 | TGTGCCAGCAGTTACTCCAGGGGACTGAGCTCCTACGAGCAGTACTTC | CASSYSRGLSSYEQYF
TRBJ2-1 | . | . | TRBV19 | TGTGCCAGTGGGGGGACGGGGCTAGTCACGAATGAGCAGTTCTTC | CASGGTGLVTNEQFF
TRBJ2-7 | . | . | TRBV7-9 | TGTGCCAGCAGCACGGACGCTATCATAGGTGAGCAGTACTTC | CASSTDAIIGEQYF
TRBJ2-5 | . | . | TRBV7-2 | TGTGCCAGCAGCTTAGGGGATAGACCCGGATTAGAGACCCAGTACTTC | CASSLGDRPGLETQYF
TRBJ2-7 | TRBD2 | . | TRBV4-1 | TGCGCCAGCAGCCAACGCACTAGCGGGAGCTACGAGCAGTACTTC | CASSQRTSGSYEQYF
TRBJ2-1 | . | . | TRBV19 | TGTGCCAGCTGCCTCCACCATGGCTGCGATGAGCAGTTCTTC | CASCLHHGCDEQFF
TRBJ2-1 | TRBD2 | . | TRBV7-2 | TGTGCCAGCAGCTTAGAGTGGCACTCTAGCGGAGTCCCCTACAATGAGCAGTTCTTC | CASSLEWHSSGVPYNEQFF
TRBJ2-1 | TRBD2 | . | TRBV5-1 | TGCGCCAGCAGTCGGACTAGCGGGAGCCCCTACAATGAGCAGTTCTTC | CASSRTSGSPYNEQFF
TRBJ2-7 | TRBD2 | . | TRBV6-5 | TGTGCCAGCAAACGGACTAGAGGTGGCCACGAGCAGTACTTC | CASKRTRGGHEQYF
TRBJ1-5 | . | . | TRBV7-2 | TGTGCCAGCAGCCCTCGGGGGAATAGCAATCAGCCCCAGCATTTT | CASSPRGNSNQPQHF
TRBJ1-5 | . | . | TRBV28 | TGTGCCAGCAGTTTACCCGACAGGAGGCCCCAGCATTTT | CASSLPDRRPQHF
TRBJ2-5 | . | . | TRBV28 | TGTGCCAGCAGTTTCAACAGGGCAGAGACCCAGTACTTC | CASSFNRAETQYF
TRBJ2-7 | TRBD2 | . | TRBV4-2 | TGTGCCAGCAGCCAAGAAATAGCGGGGTCGTCCTACGAGCAGTACTTC | CASSQEIAGSSYEQYF
TRBJ2-5 | . | . | TRBV5-6 | TGTGCCAGCAGCTTCCGGATGGGGCAGCACCCAGGAGAGACCCAGTACTTC | CASSFRMGQHPGETQYF
TRBJ2-1 | . | . | TRBV5-4 | TGTGCCAGCAGCTTGGCAAACCCAGGGAATGAGCAGTTCTTC | CASSLANPGNEQFF
TRBJ1-3 | . | . | TRBV6-1 | TGTGCCAGCAGTGAACCCCTTAGACAGTGGGGAAACACCATATATTTT | CASSEPLRQWGNTIYF
TRBJ1-3 | TRBD1 | . | TRBV29-1 | TGCAGCGTTGGGGGGGGACAGTTCGGAAACACCATATATTTT | CSVGGGQFGNTIYF
TRBJ2-1 | TRBD1 | . | TRBV4-3 | TGCGCCAGCAGCCAAGCCGGGACAGGGACCTACAATGAGCAGTTCTTC | CASSQAGTGTYNEQFF
TRBJ1-4 | . | once | TRBV15 | TGTGCCACCAGCAGAGACAGGGCCAATGAAAAACTGTTTTTT | CATSRDRANEKLFF
TRBJ1-1 | . | . | TRBV6-1 | TGTGCCAGCAGGGAGGGCGTAGGGGTGAACACTGAAGCTTTCTTT | CASREGVGVNTEAFF
TRBJ2-5 | TRBD1 | . | TRBV2 | TGTGCCAGCAGTCCGGGACAGGGAGGTCTCCAGGAGACCCAGTACTTC | CASSPGQGGLQETQYF
TRBJ2-1 | TRBD1 | . | TRBV9 | TGTGCCAGCAGCGACCGGGACAGGACAGCCTACAATGAGCAGTTCTTC | CASSDRDRTAYNEQFF
TRBJ2-5 | TRBD2 | once | TRBV13 | TGTGCCAGCAGCTACGCGAGGCTTAGCGGGAAAAAAGAGACCCAGTACTTC | CASSYARLSGKKETQYF
TRBJ1-4 | . | . | TRBV4-3 | TGCGCCAGCAGCCAAGACCTAAGAGGCCCAACTCGAGGTGAAAAACTGTTTTTT | CASSQDLRGPTRGEKLFF
TRBJ2-7 | . | . | TRBV29-1 | TGCAGCGTCTCCCGGACAGCAACCTACGAGCAGTACTTC | CSVSRTATYEQYF
TRBJ2-3 | . | . | TRBV21-1 | TGTGCCAGCAGCCTCCGCCTAGCGGGACACACAGATACGCAGTATTTT | CASSLRLAGHTDTQYF
TRBJ2-3 | . | . | TRBV7-3 | TGTGCCAGCAGCTCTTCGGGCGTCACAGATACGCAGTATTTT | CASSSSGVTDTQYF
TRBJ2-2 | . | . | TRBV14 | TGTGCCAGCAGCCGTTATCAATCTGGGGAGCTGTTTTTT | CASSRYQSGELFF
TRBJ2-1 | TRBD2 | . | TRBV7-7 | TGTGCCAGCAGCCAGGCACTAGCGTCCTACAATGAGCAGTTCTTC | CASSQALASYNEQFF
TRBJ2-3 | . | once | TRBV2 | TGTGCCAGCAGGTCGGGTTACGCAGATACGCAGTATTTT | CASRSGYADTQYF
TRBJ2-7 | . | . | TRBV4-3 | TGCGCCAGCAGCCAAGATTTCCAAAGCGGGCTCTACGAGCAGTACTTC | CASSQDFQSGLYEQYF
TRBJ2-7 | . | . | TRBV5-6 | TGCGCCAGCAGCTTGGCCACGTTAGCCTACGAGCAGTACTTC | CASSLATLAYEQYF
TRBJ1-4 | . | . | TRBV6-1 | TGTGCCAGCAGTGAAATCAGTTACATGTTTGAAAAACTGTTTTTT | CASSEISYMFEKLFF
TRBJ2-7 | . | . | TRBV18 | TGTGCCAGCTCACAGACGGGAAGCTCCTACGAGCAGTACTTC | CASSQTGSSYEQYF
TRBJ2-1 | TRBD2 | . | TRBV5-1 | TGCGCCAGCAGCTTGTACGTTGGTGGGACTAGCGGGAGAACGTCCTACAATGAGCAGTTCTTC | CASSLYVGGTSGRTSYNEQFF
TRBJ2-5 | TRBD1 | . | TRBV28 | TGTGCCAGCAGTGGCCCGGGACAGGGGGCGAAGGGCCAAGAGACCCAGTACTTC | CASSGPGQGAKGQETQYF
TRBJ2-1 | . | . | TRBV9 | TGTGCCAGCAGCTGGGATCACAATGAGCAGTTCTTC | CASSWDHNEQFF
TRBJ1-5 | . | few | TRBV7-2 | TGTGCCAGCAGCTTAGCGAGGAGTCAGCCCCAGCATTTT | CASSLARSQPQHF
TRBJ2-1 | TRBD2 | . | TRBV4-2 | TGTGCCAGCAGCCAAGATTGGACTAGCGGCTACAATGAGCAGTTCTTC | CASSQDWTSGYNEQFF
TRBJ1-2 | . | . | TRBV10-3 | TGTGCCATCAGTGAGTCAGGGGGCTATGGCTACACCTTC | CAISESGGYGYTF
TRBJ2-4 | . | . | TRBV21-1 | TGTGCCAGCAGCAACAACAGGGAACCAGCCAAAAACATTCAGTACTTC | CASSNNREPAKNIQYF
TRBJ1-4 | . | once | TRBV7-9 | TGTGCCAGCAGCTCCCCCTTGAGCCCCGAGGTGGAAAAACTGTTTTTT | CASSSPLSPEVEKLFF
TRBJ2-4 | . | once | TRBV28 | TGTGCCAGCAGCCAAGAGCTAGCCAAAAACATTCAGTACTTC | CASSQELAKNIQYF
TRBJ2-2 | . | . | TRBV6-1 | TGTGCCAGCAGTTTGAGGGGGAACACCGGGGAGCTGTTTTTT | CASSLRGNTGELFF
TRBJ2-3 | . | . | TRBV28 | TGTGCCAGCAGTTTACGTTACGGGGCTCGGGGGACAGATACGCAGTATTTT | CASSLRYGARGTDTQYF
TRBJ1-5 | . | . | TRBV6-1 | TGTGCCACCCAAGGGGGTCTTGATGCGCAGCCCCAGCATTTT | CATQGGLDAQPQHF
TRBJ2-2 | . | . | TRBV7-3 | TGTGCCAGCAGCTTAGGCTCGAACACCGGGGAGCTGTTTTTT | CASSLGSNTGELFF
TRBJ2-7 | TRBD2 | . | TRBV18 | TGTGCCAGCTCATTTACCGGGACTAGCGGGAGTTACGGCTCCTACGAGCAGTACTTC | CASSFTGTSGSYGSYEQYF
TRBJ1-2 | . | . | TRBV28 | TGTGCCAGCAACTCCATCGGGGGCGCGCACGGCTACACCTTC | CASNSIGGAHGYTF
TRBJ1-4 | . | once | TRBV7-2 | TGTGCCAGCAGCTTGATGAGTGAAAAACTGTTTTTT | CASSLMSEKLFF